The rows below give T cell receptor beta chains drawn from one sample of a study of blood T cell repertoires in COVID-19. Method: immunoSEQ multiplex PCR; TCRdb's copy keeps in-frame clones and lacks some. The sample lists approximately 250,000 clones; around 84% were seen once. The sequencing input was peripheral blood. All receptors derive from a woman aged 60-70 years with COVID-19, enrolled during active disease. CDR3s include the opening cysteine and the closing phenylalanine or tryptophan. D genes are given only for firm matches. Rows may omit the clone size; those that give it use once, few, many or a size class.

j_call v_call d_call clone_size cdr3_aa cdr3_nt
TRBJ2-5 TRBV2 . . CASERQKETQYF TGTGCCAGTGAGCGACAGAAAGAGACCCAGTACTTC
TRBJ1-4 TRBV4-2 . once CASSQDLWAEKLFF TGTGCCAGCAGCCAAGATCTTTGGGCGGAAAAACTGTTTTTT
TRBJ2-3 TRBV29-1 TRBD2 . CSVGASGDTQYF TGCAGCGTTGGAGCTAGCGGGGATACGCAGTATTTT
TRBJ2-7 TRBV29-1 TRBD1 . CSAKRQGRGYEQYF TGCAGCGCGAAAAGACAGGGAAGGGGGTACGAGCAGTACTTC
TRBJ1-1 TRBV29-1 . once CSVVRQVNTEAFF TGCAGCGTTGTCAGACAGGTTAACACTGAAGCTTTCTTT
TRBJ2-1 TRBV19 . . CASSLGKFPPSYNEQFF TGTGCCAGTAGCCTCGGGAAGTTCCCTCCCTCCTACAATGAGCAGTTCTTC
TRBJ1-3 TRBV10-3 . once CAISVGGGSGNTIYF TGTGCCATCAGTGTTGGCGGAGGCTCTGGAAACACCATATATTTT
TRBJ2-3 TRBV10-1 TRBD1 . CATRTGGMADTQYF TGCGCCACCAGGACAGGGGGAATGGCAGATACGCAGTATTTT
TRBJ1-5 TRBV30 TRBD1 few CAWSADRGQPQHF TGTGCCTGGAGTGCCGACAGGGGTCAGCCCCAGCATTTT
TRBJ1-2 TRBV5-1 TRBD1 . CASSFDGQGNGYTF TGCGCCAGCAGCTTTGACGGACAGGGGAATGGCTACACCTTC
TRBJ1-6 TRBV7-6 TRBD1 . CASSEGQAGHSPLHF TGTGCCAGCAGCGAGGGACAGGCGGGTCATTCACCCCTCCACTTT
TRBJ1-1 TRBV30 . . CAWSVQGRTEAFF TGTGCCTGGAGTGTACAGGGTCGGACTGAAGCTTTCTTT
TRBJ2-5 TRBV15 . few CATSRGSRGAQYF TGTGCCACCAGCAGGGGTTCCAGGGGGGCCCAGTACTTC
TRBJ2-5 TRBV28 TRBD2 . CASNLSGSETQYF TGTGCCAGCAACCTTAGCGGGAGTGAGACCCAGTACTTC
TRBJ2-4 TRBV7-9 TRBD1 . CASSLIQGALDLAKNIQYF TGTGCCAGCAGCTTAATTCAGGGGGCTTTAGATCTAGCCAAAAACATTCAGTACTTC
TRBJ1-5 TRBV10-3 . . CAISVGGENYQPQHF TGTGCCATCAGTGTCGGGGGGGAAAACTATCAGCCCCAGCATTTT
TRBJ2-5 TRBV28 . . CASSTMTGEATQYF TGTGCCAGCAGTACTATGACAGGCGAAGCGACCCAGTACTTC
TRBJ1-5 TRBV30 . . CAWSTGYNQPQHF TGTGCCTGGTCTACAGGGTACAATCAGCCCCAGCATTTT
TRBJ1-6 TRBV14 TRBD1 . CASSWDRASNSPLHF TGTGCCAGCAGCTGGGACAGGGCTTCGAATTCACCCCTCCACTTT
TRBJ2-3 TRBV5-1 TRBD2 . CASSSQAGGTDTQYF TGCGCCAGCAGCTCTCAAGCGGGAGGGACAGATACGCAGTATTTT
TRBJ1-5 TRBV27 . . CASSSKPLRPQHF TGTGCCAGCAGTTCGAAGCCACTAAGGCCCCAGCATTTT
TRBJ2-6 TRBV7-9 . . CASGRSSGANVLTF TGTGCCAGCGGTCGGAGCTCTGGGGCCAACGTCCTGACTTTC
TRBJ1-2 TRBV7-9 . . CASSLTGYGYTF TGTGCCAGCAGCCTCACAGGGTATGGCTACACCTTC
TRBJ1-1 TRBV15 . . CATRQGVNTEAFF TGTGCCACCAGACAGGGAGTAAACACTGAAGCTTTCTTT
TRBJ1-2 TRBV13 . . CASSARLGGTNYGYTF TGTGCCAGCAGCGCACGCTTAGGAGGGACCAACTATGGCTACACCTTC
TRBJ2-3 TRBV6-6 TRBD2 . CASSYGRAGDTQYF TGTGCCAGCAGTTACGGGAGGGCGGGAGATACGCAGTATTTT
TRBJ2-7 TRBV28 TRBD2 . CASSPRRGGLANYEQYF TGTGCCAGCAGTCCGCGTAGGGGGGGACTAGCAAACTACGAGCAGTACTTC
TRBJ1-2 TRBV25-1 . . CASSGSPRGYTF TGTGCCAGCAGTGGGTCCCCTCGGGGCTACACCTTC
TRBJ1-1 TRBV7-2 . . CASTIVSGGNTEAFF TGTGCCAGCACCATTGTGTCGGGGGGGAACACTGAAGCTTTCTTT
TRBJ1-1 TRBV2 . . CASKPRGGGGVTEAFF TGTGCCAGCAAACCGCGCGGCGGGGGAGGGGTCACTGAAGCTTTCTTT
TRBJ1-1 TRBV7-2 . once CASSPGLSNTEAFF TGTGCCAGCAGCCCGGGACTATCGAACACTGAAGCTTTCTTT
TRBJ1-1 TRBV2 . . CASGGVGRGEAFF TGTGCCAGCGGCGGGGTGGGGCGCGGTGAAGCTTTCTTT
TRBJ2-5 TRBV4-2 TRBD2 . CASSQTSGRSKTQYF TGTGCCAGCAGCCAGACTAGCGGGAGAAGTAAGACCCAGTACTTC
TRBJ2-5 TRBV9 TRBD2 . CASSGGTSGETQYF TGTGCCAGCAGCGGGGGGACTAGCGGGGAGACCCAGTACTTC
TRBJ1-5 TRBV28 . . CASRRDSDSNQPQHF TGTGCCAGCAGACGCGACAGTGATAGCAATCAGCCCCAGCATTTT
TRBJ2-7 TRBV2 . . CASQRGGARVWYEQYF TGTGCCAGCCAAAGGGGCGGGGCCCGGGTGTGGTACGAGCAGTACTTC
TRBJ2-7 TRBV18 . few CASSRESSYEQYF TGTGCCAGCTCGCGAGAGAGCTCCTACGAGCAGTACTTC
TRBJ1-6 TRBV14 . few CASSQGRGYSPLHF TGTGCCAGCAGCCAAGGTAGGGGGTATTCACCCCTCCACTTT
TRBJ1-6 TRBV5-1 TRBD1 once CASSFGQDPSSYNSPLHF TGCGCCAGCAGCTTCGGACAGGACCCGAGCTCCTATAATTCACCCCTCCACTTT
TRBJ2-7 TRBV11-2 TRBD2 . CASSATSGRSYEQYF TGTGCCAGCAGCGCGACTAGCGGGAGAAGCTACGAGCAGTACTTC
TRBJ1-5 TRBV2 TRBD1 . CASSGTGVGNQPQHF TGTGCCAGCAGCGGGACAGGAGTGGGCAATCAGCCCCAGCATTTT